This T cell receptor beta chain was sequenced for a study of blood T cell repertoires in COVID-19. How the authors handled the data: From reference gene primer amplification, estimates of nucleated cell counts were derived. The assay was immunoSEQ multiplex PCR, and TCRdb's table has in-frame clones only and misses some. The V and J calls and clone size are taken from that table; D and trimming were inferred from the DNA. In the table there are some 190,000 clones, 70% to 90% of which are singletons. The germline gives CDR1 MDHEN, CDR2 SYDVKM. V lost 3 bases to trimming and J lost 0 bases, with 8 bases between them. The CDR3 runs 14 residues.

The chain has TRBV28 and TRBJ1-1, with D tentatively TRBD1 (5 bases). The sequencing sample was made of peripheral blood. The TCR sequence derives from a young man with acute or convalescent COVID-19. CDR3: CASSLTAMNTEAFF. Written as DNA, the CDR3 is TGTGCCAGCAGTTTGACAGCTATGAACACTGAAGCTTTCTTT.